The entry below describes one T cell receptor beta chain. Antigen unknown. These data originate in a study of shared clonotypes between healthy human individuals. Study context: Two women and a few men aged 18 to 49 served as donors. Whole-study results and caveats: Only blood was sampled, and tissue TCR repertoires likely differ from blood ones.

Cells designated naive CD8 were CD45RO-negative and were positively selected for CCR7, with terminally differentiated effector memory CD45RA+ cells excluded. Evenly divided among several immunoSEQ plates was the genomic DNA of each subset. When replicate PCRs were run on sorted subsets, they used roughly 0.2 ug DNA, about 30,000 T cell genomes. The assay was immunoSEQ multiplex PCR, and TCRdb's table has in-frame clones only and misses some. The data show about 820,000 clones, with almost 95% seen just once and about 24% held by the top ten. The germline V gene encodes CDR1 SGHDT and CDR2 YYEEEE. The V and J ends lost 4 bases and 4 bases respectively, with 9 bases between them. There are 13 residues in the CDR3.

V gene TRBV5-6 combines with J gene TRBJ1-3; D unresolved. The sample comprised naive CD8+ T cells sorted from blood. This receptor was taken from a man younger than 45 in good health. For the CDR3, the DNA is TGTGCCAGCAGCGACGGATCCGGAAACACCATATATTTT. This translates into CASSDGSGNTIYF. Full variable domain (outside the CDR3, taken from reference TRBV5-6 and TRBJ1-3): DAGVTQSPTHLIKTRGQQVTLRCSPKSGHDTVSWYQQALGQGPQFIFQYYEEEERQRGNFPDRFSGHQFPNYSSELNVNALLLGDSALYLCASSDGSGNTIYFGEGSWLTVV.